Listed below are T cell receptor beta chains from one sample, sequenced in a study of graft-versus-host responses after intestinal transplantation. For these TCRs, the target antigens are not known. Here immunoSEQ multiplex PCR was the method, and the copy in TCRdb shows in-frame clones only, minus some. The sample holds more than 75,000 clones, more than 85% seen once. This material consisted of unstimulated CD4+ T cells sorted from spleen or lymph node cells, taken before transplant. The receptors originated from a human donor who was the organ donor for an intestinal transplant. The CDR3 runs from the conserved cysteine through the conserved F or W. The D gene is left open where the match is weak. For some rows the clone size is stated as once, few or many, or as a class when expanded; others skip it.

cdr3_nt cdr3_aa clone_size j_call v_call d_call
TGTGCCAGCAGCTTAGTCAGGGGCCAAGAGACCCAGTACTTC CASSLVRGQETQYF NA TRBJ2-5 TRBV7-2 NA
TGTGCCAGTAGTATTCAGGAGGGGACTGAAGCTTTCTTT CASSIQEGTEAFF NA TRBJ1-1 TRBV19 NA
TGTGCCAGCAGCCAAGGAAAGTCTAGCGGACAAGAGACCCAGTACTTC CASSQGKSSGQETQYF NA TRBJ2-5 TRBV4-2 TRBD2
TGCGCCAGCAGCCTGCAGGGGACCTATGGCTACACCTTC CASSLQGTYGYTF NA TRBJ1-2 TRBV5-1 NA
TGTGCCAGCAGCGTTTCTGTAGCGGACCTGGGGTATGGGGCCAACGTCCTGACTTTC CASSVSVADLGYGANVLTF NA TRBJ2-6 TRBV9 NA
TGTGCCAGCAGCTTAGCGGGAGCATACAATGAGCAGTTCTTC CASSLAGAYNEQFF once TRBJ2-1 TRBV5-4 TRBD2
TGTGCCAGCACCAACGGGCTAGCAACAGATACGCAGTATTTT CASTNGLATDTQYF NA TRBJ2-3 TRBV6-5 NA
TGCGCCAGCAGCCGAAGACAGGGGCATATTCCCGGGGAGCTGTTTTTT CASSRRQGHIPGELFF once TRBJ2-2 TRBV5-1 TRBD1
TGTGCCAGCAGCTTAGACAGGTTGGACATTCAGTACTTC CASSLDRLDIQYF NA TRBJ2-4 TRBV11-2 NA
TGTGCCATCAGTGAGTTTACAGGGGGCTTCACAGATACGCAGTATTTT CAISEFTGGFTDTQYF NA TRBJ2-3 TRBV10-3 TRBD1
TGTGCCAGCAGATCAAGGGGAGGTGGCAATCAGCCCCAGCATTTT CASRSRGGGNQPQHF NA TRBJ1-5 TRBV6-5 NA
TGTGCCAGCAGGGGTAAAGCGGGAGGCCAAGAGACCCAGTACTTC CASRGKAGGQETQYF once TRBJ2-5 TRBV6-5 TRBD2
TGTGCCAGCAGCTTAGACCGAGCGGGGGGGAGGGAGACCCAGTACTTC CASSLDRAGGRETQYF NA TRBJ2-5 TRBV7-7 TRBD2
TGTGCCAGTAGTATAGGTCTGGGACTGGAGACCCAGTACTTC CASSIGLGLETQYF NA TRBJ2-5 TRBV19 NA
TGTGCCAGCAGCTTCTTAGGGGACAGGGTTTTCTACAATGAGCAGTTCTTC CASSFLGDRVFYNEQFF NA TRBJ2-1 TRBV21-1 NA
TGTGCCAGCATCCGGACTAGCGCAACAGATACGCAGTATTTT CASIRTSATDTQYF once TRBJ2-3 TRBV6-1 TRBD2
TGTGCCAGCAGCTTAAGAGGGTCGGGCACCGGGGAGCTGTTTTTT CASSLRGSGTGELFF NA TRBJ2-2 TRBV7-3 NA
TGTGCCACCAGCACAGGGACAGCACTTCTCTATGGCTACACCTTC CATSTGTALLYGYTF NA TRBJ1-2 TRBV15 TRBD1
TGTGCCAGCCGGATCGGGGAAGGCGGCTACACCTTC CASRIGEGGYTF NA TRBJ1-2 TRBV27 NA
TGCGCCAGCAGCCAACTAAGATTAATCTACGAGCAGTACTTC CASSQLRLIYEQYF NA TRBJ2-7 TRBV4-1 NA
TGCGCCAGCAGCTTACAGACGTCTAATGAAAAACTGTTTTTT CASSLQTSNEKLFF NA TRBJ1-4 TRBV5-1 NA
TGTGCCAGCAGTTCCGGGACAGGCGGTGAAGCTTTCTTT CASSSGTGGEAFF NA TRBJ1-1 TRBV6-5 TRBD1
TGTGCCTGGAGTGCCCGAACGGCGGGAGTGGGGGGTACGCAGTATTTT CAWSARTAGVGGTQYF once TRBJ2-3 TRBV30 TRBD2
TGTGCCATCGATGGCTTTCTCCAAGAGACCCAGTACTTC CAIDGFLQETQYF NA TRBJ2-5 TRBV7-8 NA
TGTGCCAGCAGCGTAGGTAGGCGGACAGGGGGCAATGAAAAACTGTTTTTT CASSVGRRTGGNEKLFF once TRBJ1-4 TRBV9 TRBD1
TGTGCCAGCAGTTACTCGACCGGGAGGGACTACGAGCAGTACTTC CASSYSTGRDYEQYF NA TRBJ2-7 TRBV6-5 TRBD2
TGCGCCAGCAGCTTGCTAGTCACTAGCGGGTACAATGAGCAGTTCTTC CASSLLVTSGYNEQFF once TRBJ2-1 TRBV5-1 TRBD2
TGTGCCACCAGCAGAGATCTACAGGGGGATCTTTCGAACACTGAAGCTTTCTTT CATSRDLQGDLSNTEAFF NA TRBJ1-1 TRBV15 TRBD1
TGTGCCAACCTTGTCTCTAGCGGGAGCTACGAGCAGTACTTC CANLVSSGSYEQYF few TRBJ2-7 TRBV6-6 TRBD2
TGTGCCAGCAGCTCAACGCGACAGGCTACAGAGACCCAGTACTTC CASSSTRQATETQYF NA TRBJ2-5 TRBV11-2 NA
TGTGCCAGCAGCTTAATGGAAGGAGCGGGGGGCTCCTACAATGAGCAGTTCTTC CASSLMEGAGGSYNEQFF NA TRBJ2-1 TRBV7-3 TRBD2
TGTGCCTGGAAGGGACAGGGTGACACTGAAGCTTTCTTT CAWKGQGDTEAFF NA TRBJ1-1 TRBV30 TRBD1
TGTGCCAGTAATGTAGGGGAATATAGCAATCAGCCCCAGCATTTT CASNVGEYSNQPQHF NA TRBJ1-5 TRBV19 NA
TGTGCCAGCAGCTTGGAAGGGAGCACCGGGGAGCTGTTTTTT CASSLEGSTGELFF NA TRBJ2-2 TRBV5-8 NA
TGTGCCAGCAGCGTAGGAGACAGGGTGACAGATACGCAGTATTTT CASSVGDRVTDTQYF once TRBJ2-3 TRBV9 TRBD1
TGTGCCATCAGTGAGTTCGAGGGTTTGCTCTATGGCTACACCTTC CAISEFEGLLYGYTF NA TRBJ1-2 TRBV10-3 NA
TGTGCCAGTAGTATCGGTGGCGGAGTTGAAGCTTTCTTT CASSIGGGVEAFF NA TRBJ1-1 TRBV19 NA
TGTGCCAGCAGCCTAACAGCGGGGGCGCCCCAAGAGACCCAGTACTTC CASSLTAGAPQETQYF NA TRBJ2-5 TRBV7-8 TRBD2
TGTGCCAGCAGCCAAGAGGGGGCCCGGGAGCAGTTCTTC CASSQEGAREQFF NA TRBJ2-1 TRBV4-2 NA
TGTGCCAGCAGCCGGACAGGGTTCGTGGATACGCAGTATTTT CASSRTGFVDTQYF once TRBJ2-3 TRBV7-9 TRBD1